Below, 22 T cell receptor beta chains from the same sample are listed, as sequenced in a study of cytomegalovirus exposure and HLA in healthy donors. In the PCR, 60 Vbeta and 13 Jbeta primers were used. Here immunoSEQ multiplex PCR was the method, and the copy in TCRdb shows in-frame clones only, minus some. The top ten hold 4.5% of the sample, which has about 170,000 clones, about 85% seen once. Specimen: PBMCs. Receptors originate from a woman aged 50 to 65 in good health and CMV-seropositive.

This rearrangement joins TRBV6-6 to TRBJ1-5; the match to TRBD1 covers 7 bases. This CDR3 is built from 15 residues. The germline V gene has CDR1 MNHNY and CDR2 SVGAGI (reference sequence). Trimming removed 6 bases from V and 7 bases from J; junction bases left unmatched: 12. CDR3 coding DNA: TGTGCCAGCAGGAACAGACAGGGAGAAAGCCAGCCCCAGCATTTT. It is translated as CASRNRQGESQPQHF.

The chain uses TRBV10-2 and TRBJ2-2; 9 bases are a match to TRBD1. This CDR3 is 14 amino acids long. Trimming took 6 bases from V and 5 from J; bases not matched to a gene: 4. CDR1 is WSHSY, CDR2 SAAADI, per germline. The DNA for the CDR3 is TGCGCCAGCAGGACAGGGGGAGGGACCGGGGAGCTGTTTTTT. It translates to CASRTGGGTGELFF.

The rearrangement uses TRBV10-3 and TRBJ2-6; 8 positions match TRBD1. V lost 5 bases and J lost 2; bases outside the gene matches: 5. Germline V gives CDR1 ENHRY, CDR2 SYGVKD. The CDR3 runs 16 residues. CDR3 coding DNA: TGTGCCATCAGTCAACCAGGGGGCGCTGGGGCCAACGTCCTGACTTTC. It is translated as CAISQPGGAGANVLTF.

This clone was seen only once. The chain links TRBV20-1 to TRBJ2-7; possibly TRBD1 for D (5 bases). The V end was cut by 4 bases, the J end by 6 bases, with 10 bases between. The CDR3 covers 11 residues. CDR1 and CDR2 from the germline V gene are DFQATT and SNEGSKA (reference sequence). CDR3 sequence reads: CSAIQGFEQYF. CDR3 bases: TGCAGTGCTATCCAGGGTTTCGAGCAGTACTTC.

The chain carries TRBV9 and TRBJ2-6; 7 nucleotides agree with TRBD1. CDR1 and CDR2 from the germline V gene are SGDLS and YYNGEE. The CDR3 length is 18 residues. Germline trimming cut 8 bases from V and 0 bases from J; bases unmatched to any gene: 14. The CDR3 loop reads CARALRGQLCSGANVLTF. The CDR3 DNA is TGTGCCAGAGCCCTACGGGGACAGCTCTGCTCTGGGGCCAACGTCCTGACTTTC.

This chain's CDR3 is CASSFGGARDSPLHF. DNA for the CDR3: TGTGCCAGCAGTTTCGGAGGGGCGCGTGATTCACCCCTCCACTTT. The rearrangement links TRBV27 to TRBJ1-6; D possibly corresponds to TRBD1 (5 bases). The V and J ends lost 3 bases and 8 bases respectively, with 14 bases between them. The V gene's germline CDR1 is MNHEY and CDR2 SMNVEV (reference sequence). This CDR3 is built from 15 residues.

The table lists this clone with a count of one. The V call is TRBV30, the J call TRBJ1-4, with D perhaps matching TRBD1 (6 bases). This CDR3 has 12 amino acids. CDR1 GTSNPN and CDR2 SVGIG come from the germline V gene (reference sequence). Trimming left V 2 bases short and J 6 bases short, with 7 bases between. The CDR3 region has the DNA TGTGCCTGGAGTCCAGGGGATGAAAAACTGTTTTTT. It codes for CAWSPGDEKLFF.

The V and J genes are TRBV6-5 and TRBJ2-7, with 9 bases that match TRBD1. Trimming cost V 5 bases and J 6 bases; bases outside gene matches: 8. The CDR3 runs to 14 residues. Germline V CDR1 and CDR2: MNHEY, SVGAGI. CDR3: CASSRDRALSEQYF. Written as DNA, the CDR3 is TGTGCCAGCAGTAGGGACAGGGCGCTATCCGAGCAGTACTTC.

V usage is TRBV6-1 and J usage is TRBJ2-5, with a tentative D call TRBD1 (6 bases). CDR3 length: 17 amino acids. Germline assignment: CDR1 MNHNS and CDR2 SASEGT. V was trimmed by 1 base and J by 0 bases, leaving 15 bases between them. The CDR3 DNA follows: TGTGCCAGCAGTGAAGGGGTTCAGGGGTCGTACCAAGAGACCCAGTACTTC. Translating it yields CASSEGVQGSYQETQYF.

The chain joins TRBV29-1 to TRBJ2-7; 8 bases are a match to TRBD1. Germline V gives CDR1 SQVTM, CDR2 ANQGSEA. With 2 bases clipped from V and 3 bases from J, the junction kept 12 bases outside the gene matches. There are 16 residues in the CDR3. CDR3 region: CSVELLSRDRFYEQYF. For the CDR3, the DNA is TGCAGCGTTGAACTTTTATCCCGGGACAGGTTCTACGAGCAGTACTTC.

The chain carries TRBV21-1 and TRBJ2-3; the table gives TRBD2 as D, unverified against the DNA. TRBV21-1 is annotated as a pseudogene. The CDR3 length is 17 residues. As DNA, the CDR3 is TGTGCCAGCAGCAAACCGGGGCGGGAGGTCGGCACAGATACGCAGTATTTT. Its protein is CASSKPGREVGTDTQYF.

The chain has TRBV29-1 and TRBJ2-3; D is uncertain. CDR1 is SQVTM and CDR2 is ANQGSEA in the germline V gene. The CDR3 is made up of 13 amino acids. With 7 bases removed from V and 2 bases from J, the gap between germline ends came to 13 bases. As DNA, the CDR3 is TGCAGCGAACAACCTTTTGACACAGATACGCAGTATTTT. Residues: CSEQPFDTDTQYF.

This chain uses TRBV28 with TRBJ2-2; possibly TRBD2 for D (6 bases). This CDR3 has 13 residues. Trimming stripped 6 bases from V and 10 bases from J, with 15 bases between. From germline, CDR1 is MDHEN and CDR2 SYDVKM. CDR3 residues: CASSGTSLAELFF. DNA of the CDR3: TGTGCCAGCAGCGGGACTTCTTTGGCGGAGCTGTTTTTT.

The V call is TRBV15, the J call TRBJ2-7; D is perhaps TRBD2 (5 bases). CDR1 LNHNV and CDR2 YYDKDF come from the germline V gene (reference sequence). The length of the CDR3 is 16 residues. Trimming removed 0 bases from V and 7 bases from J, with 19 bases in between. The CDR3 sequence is CATSREMGGRSSEQYF. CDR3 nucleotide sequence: TGTGCCACCAGCAGAGAAATGGGCGGGCGTAGTTCAGAGCAGTACTTC.

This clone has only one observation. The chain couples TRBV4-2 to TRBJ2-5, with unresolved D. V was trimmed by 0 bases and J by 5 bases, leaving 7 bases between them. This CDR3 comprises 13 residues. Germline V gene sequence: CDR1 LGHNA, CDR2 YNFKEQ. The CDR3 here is CASSQDMSETQYF. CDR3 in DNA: TGTGCCAGCAGCCAAGATATGTCGGAGACCCAGTACTTC.

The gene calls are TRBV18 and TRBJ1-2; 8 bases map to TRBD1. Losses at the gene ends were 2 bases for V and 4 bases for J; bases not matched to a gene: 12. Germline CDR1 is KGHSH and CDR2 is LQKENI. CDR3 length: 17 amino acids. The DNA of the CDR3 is TGTGCCAGCTCACCATCGGGCAGGGGGCAAGAGGGCTATGGCTACACCTTC. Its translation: CASSPSGRGQEGYGYTF.

The CDR3 region has the DNA TGTGCCAGCAGCCACGAAAGGGGTAGCGGGGGGGGGCATGAGCAGTTCTTC. This gives the protein CASSHERGSGGGHEQFF. The chain employs TRBV27 and TRBJ2-1; 11 bases map to TRBD2. With 6 bases clipped from V and 8 bases from J, the junction kept 15 bases outside the gene matches. Germline CDR1 is MNHEY and CDR2 is SMNVEV (reference sequence). The CDR3 totals 17 residues.

CDR3 in amino acids: CASSSPSGTGGAELNYGYTF. DNA for the CDR3: TGTGCCAGCAGTTCGCCTTCCGGGACAGGGGGCGCAGAGCTTAACTATGGCTACACCTTC. This chain links TRBV28 with TRBJ1-2; 12 bases are shared with TRBD1. The V gene end was trimmed by 4 bases and the J gene end by 1 base; junction bases not matched to a gene: 16. The CDR3 runs 20 residues. Germline V gene sequence: CDR1 MDHEN, CDR2 SYDVKM.

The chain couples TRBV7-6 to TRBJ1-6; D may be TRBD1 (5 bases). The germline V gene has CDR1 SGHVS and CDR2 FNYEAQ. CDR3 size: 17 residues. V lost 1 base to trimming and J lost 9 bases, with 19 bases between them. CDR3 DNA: TGTGCCAGCAGCTTAGTGGGGGGGGACGGCGGAGGTTCACCCCTCCACTTT. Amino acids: CASSLVGGDGGGSPLHF.

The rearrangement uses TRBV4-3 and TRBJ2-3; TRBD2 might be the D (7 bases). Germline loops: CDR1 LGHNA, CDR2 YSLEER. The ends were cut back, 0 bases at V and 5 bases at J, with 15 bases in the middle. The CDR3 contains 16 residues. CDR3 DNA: TGCGCCAGCAGCCAAGAGGAGGGGGGGCCAGGAGATACGCAGTATTTT. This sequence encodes CASSQEEGGPGDTQYF.

CDR3 bases: TGTGCCAGCAGTGCCCTCACAGGGATTACGTATAAAAAACTGTTTTTT. Protein product: CASSALTGITYKKLFF. V is TRBV28 and J is TRBJ1-4; a possible D gene is TRBD1 (6 bases). The V gene's germline CDR1 is MDHEN and CDR2 SYDVKM. The CDR3 extends over 16 amino acids. The ends were cut back, 5 bases at V and 9 bases at J, with 22 bases in the middle.

CDR3 protein: CASSVSGTGVAEKLFF. The CDR3, as DNA: TGTGCCAGCAGCGTCTCCGGGACAGGGGTGGCTGAAAAACTGTTTTTT. V gene TRBV9 combines with J gene TRBJ1-4, with 10 positions matching TRBD1. After removal of 2 bases from V and 7 bases from J, the junction contained 8 bases not matched to a gene. This CDR3 is built from 16 residues. CDR1 is SGDLS, CDR2 YYNGEE, per germline.